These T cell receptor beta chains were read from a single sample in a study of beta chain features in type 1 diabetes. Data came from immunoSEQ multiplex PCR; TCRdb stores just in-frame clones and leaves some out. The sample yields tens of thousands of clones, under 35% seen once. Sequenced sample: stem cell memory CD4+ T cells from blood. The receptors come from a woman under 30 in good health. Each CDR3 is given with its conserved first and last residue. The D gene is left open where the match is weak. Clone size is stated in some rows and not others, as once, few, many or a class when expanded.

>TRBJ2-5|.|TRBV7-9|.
CASSLPARRETQYF
TGTGCCAGCAGCTTACCAGCGAGGAGGGAGACCCAGTACTTC
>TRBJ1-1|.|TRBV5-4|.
CASSQQDTEAFF
TGTGCCAGCAGCCAACAAGACACTGAAGCTTTCTTT
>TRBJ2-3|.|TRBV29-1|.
CSAEGGTDTQYF
TGCAGCGCCGAAGGAGGCACAGATACGCAGTATTTT
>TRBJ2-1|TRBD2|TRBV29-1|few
CSAGGPGNEQFF
TGCAGCGCGGGGGGTCCGGGGAATGAGCAGTTCTTC
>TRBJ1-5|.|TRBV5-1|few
CASSLGQDDQPQHF
TGCGCCAGCAGCTTGGGTCAGGATGATCAGCCCCAGCATTTT
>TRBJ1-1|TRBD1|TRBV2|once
CASSEDRGQGFSEAFF
TGTGCCAGCAGTGAAGATAGGGGACAGGGGTTCAGTGAAGCTTTCTTT
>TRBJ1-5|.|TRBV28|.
CASRTLTGGSNQPQHF
TGTGCCAGCAGAACCCTGACGGGGGGAAGCAATCAGCCCCAGCATTTT
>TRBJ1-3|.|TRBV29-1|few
CSVEGGGFGNTIYF
TGCAGCGTTGAGGGGGGTGGTTTTGGAAACACCATATATTTT
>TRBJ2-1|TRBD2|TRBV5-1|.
CASSWLSGGAPEQFF
TGCGCCAGCAGCTGGCTCTCCGGGGGGGCACCGGAGCAGTTCTTC
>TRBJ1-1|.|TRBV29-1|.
CSGGRRKNTEAFF
TGCAGTGGGGGCCGGCGGAAGAACACTGAAGCTTTCTTT
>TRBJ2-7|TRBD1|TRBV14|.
CASSPGTAYEQYF
TGTGCCAGCAGCCCCGGGACAGCCTACGAGCAGTACTTC
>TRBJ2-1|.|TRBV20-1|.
CSAVQGNEQFF
TGCAGTGCCGTACAGGGCAATGAGCAGTTCTTC
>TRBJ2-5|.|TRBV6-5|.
CASSYISGETQYF
TGTGCCAGCAGTTATATTTCCGGGGAGACCCAGTACTTC
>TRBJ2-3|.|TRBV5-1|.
CASSFRLEEADTQYF
TGCGCCAGCAGCTTTCGGCTGGAGGAAGCAGATACGCAGTATTTT
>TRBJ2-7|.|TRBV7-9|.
CASSPQAYEQYF
TGTGCCAGCAGCCCCCAGGCCTACGAGCAGTACTTC
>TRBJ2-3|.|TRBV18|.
CASSPPVTDTQYF
TGTGCCAGCTCACCACCCGTTACAGATACGCAGTATTTT
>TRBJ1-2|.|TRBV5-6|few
CASSLSDRSYGYTF
TGTGCCAGCAGCTTGAGTGACAGGTCCTATGGCTACACCTTC
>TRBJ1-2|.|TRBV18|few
CASSPPDRRGYTF
TGTGCCAGCTCACCACCAGACAGGCGGGGCTACACCTTC
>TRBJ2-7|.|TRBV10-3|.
CAISESSGEQYF
TGTGCCATCAGTGAGTCGTCAGGAGAGCAGTACTTC
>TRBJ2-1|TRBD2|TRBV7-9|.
CASSPRTSDEQFF
TGTGCCAGCAGCCCGAGGACTAGCGATGAGCAGTTCTTC
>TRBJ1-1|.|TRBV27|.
CASSPSRTLNTEAFF
TGTGCCAGCAGTCCCTCCAGGACATTGAACACTGAAGCTTTCTTT
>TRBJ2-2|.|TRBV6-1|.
CASSEMSDISGELFF
TGTGCCAGCAGTGAAATGTCAGACATATCAGGGGAGCTGTTTTTT
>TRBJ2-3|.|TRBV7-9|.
CASSPGGASIGDTQYF
TGTGCCAGCAGCCCTGGCGGGGCTAGCATAGGGGATACGCAGTATTTT
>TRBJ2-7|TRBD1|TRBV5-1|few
CASSEGQGAYEQYF
TGCGCCAGCAGCGAAGGACAGGGGGCCTACGAGCAGTACTTC
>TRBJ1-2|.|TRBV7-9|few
CASSFTENYGYTF
TGTGCCAGCAGCTTCACTGAGAACTATGGCTACACCTTC
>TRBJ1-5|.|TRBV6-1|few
CASIPPGGVNQPQHF
TGTGCCAGCATTCCCCCCGGCGGGGTCAATCAGCCCCAGCATTTT
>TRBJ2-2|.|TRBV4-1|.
CASSQGSSGPTGELFF
TGCGCCAGCAGCCAAGGGAGCAGCGGGCCCACCGGGGAGCTGTTTTTT
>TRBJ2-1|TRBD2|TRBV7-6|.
CASSVGGALNEQFF
TGTGCCAGCAGCGTCGGGGGGGCCTTAAATGAGCAGTTCTTC
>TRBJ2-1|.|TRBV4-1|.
CASSRQNNGQFNEQFF
TGCGCCAGCAGCCGTCAAAATAACGGACAGTTCAATGAGCAGTTCTTC
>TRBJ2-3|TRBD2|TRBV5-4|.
CASSLYTSGSSTDTQYF
TGTGCCAGCAGCCTCTATACTAGCGGGAGCAGCACAGATACGCAGTATTTT
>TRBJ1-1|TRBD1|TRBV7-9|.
CASSIPGTGGEAFF
TGTGCCAGCAGCATTCCCGGGACAGGGGGTGAAGCTTTCTTT
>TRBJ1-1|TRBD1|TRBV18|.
CASSPGTGDWGTEAFF
TGTGCCAGCTCACCAGGGACAGGGGACTGGGGCACTGAAGCTTTCTTT
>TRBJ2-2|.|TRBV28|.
CASSPGTPNTGELFF
TGTGCCAGCAGCCCCGGGACACCGAACACCGGGGAGCTGTTTTTT
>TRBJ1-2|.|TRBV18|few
CASSPDSYYGYTF
TGTGCCAGCTCACCGGACAGCTACTATGGCTACACCTTC
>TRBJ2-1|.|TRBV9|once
CASSSTVHSAYNEQFF
TGTGCCAGCAGTTCTACCGTCCATTCTGCCTACAATGAGCAGTTCTTC
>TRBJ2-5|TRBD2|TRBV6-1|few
CASSAGTRDETQYF
TGTGCCAGCAGCGCCGGGACTAGAGACGAGACCCAGTACTTC
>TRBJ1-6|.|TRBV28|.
CASSSGTSDSPLHF
TGTGCCAGCAGTTCCGGGACATCTGATTCACCCCTCCACTTT
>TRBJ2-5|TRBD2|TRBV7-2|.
CASSRSGGGETQYF
TGTGCCAGCAGCCGTAGCGGGGGCGGAGAGACCCAGTACTTC
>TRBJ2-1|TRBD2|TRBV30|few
CAFQPGLAGINEQFF
TGTGCCTTCCAACCGGGACTAGCGGGTATCAATGAGCAGTTCTTC
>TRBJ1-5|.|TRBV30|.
CAWSMGAVGNQPQHF
TGTGCCTGGAGTATGGGAGCAGTGGGCAATCAGCCCCAGCATTTT
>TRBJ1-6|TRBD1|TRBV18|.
CASSPRGQGDSPLHF
TGTGCCAGCTCACCACGCGGACAGGGGGATTCACCCCTCCACTTT
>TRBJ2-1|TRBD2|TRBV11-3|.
CASRIDRWEGWSNEQFF
TGTGCCAGCAGGATTGATCGGTGGGAGGGCTGGAGTAATGAGCAGTTCTTC
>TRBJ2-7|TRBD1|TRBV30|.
CAWTRDSFSYEQYF
TGTGCCTGGACCCGGGACAGCTTCTCCTACGAGCAGTACTTC
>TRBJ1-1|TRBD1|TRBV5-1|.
CASSLDRVATEAFF
TGCGCCAGCAGCCTTGACAGGGTGGCCACTGAAGCTTTCTTT
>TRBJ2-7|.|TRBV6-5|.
CASSRGLGSSYEQYF
TGTGCCAGCAGCCGGGGACTGGGGAGCTCCTACGAGCAGTACTTC
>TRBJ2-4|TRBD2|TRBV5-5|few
CASSLVAPGGQYF
TGTGCCAGCAGCTTGGTGGCTCCCGGGGGGCAGTACTTC